The 30 T cell receptor beta chains below were found in one sample sequenced in a study of neurological immune-mediated disorders. TCRdb ran MiXCR on the 5' RACE reads and lists one entry per CDR3 protein. Found here are tens of thousands of distinct CDR3 sequences, nearly 7.5% of them singletons; the top ten hold about 4%. Sequencing input: PBMCs. The origin of the receptors is a middle-aged woman in good health.

This clonotype was seen a handful of times. One end of the junction is discordant with germline, which a read error may explain. The chain employs TRBV2 and TRBJ2-7; 9 bases line up with TRBD1. The germline V gene has CDR1 SNHLY and CDR2 FYNNEI. The CDR3 consists of 14 residues. CDR3 amino acids: CVSSPWDRDNEQYF. The CDR3 nucleotides read TGTGTCAGCAGCCCCTGGGACAGGGATAACGAGCAGTACTTC.

This clonotype was detected ten times or more. V and J are TRBV20-1 and TRBJ2-5, with 9 bases matching TRBD1. The CDR3 consists of 13 residues. V lost 6 bases, J lost 1 base, and 3 bases stayed unmatched. Germline V gene sequence: CDR1 DFQATT, CDR2 SNEGSKA (reference sequence). The CDR3 sequence: CSAPQGAQETQYF. The CDR3 coding sequence is TGCAGTGCGCCACAGGGGGCCCAAGAGACCCAGTACTTC.

In this sample, this clonotype turned up many times. The chain recombines TRBV5-1 with TRBJ2-3; 7 nucleotides agree with TRBD1. From germline, CDR1 is SGHRS and CDR2 YFSETQ. This CDR3 contains 15 residues. The V and J ends lost 4 bases and 3 bases, in that order; junction bases with no gene match: 8. The CDR3, as DNA: TGCGCCAGCAGCGGACAGGTGCTTGAAACAGATACGCAGTATTTT. This gives the protein CASSGQVLETDTQYF. The full variable domain, with the rest looked up from reference TRBV5-1 and TRBJ2-3, is KAGVTQTPRYLIKTRGQQVTLSCSPISGHRSVSWYQQTPGQGLQFLFEYFSETQRNKGNFPGRFSGRQFSNSRSEMNVSTLELGDSALYLCASSGQVLETDTQYFGPGTRLTVL.

This clonotype showed up many times. The genes are TRBV20-1 and TRBJ1-1; 11 bases align to TRBD1. With V trimmed by 5 bases and J by 2 bases, 7 bases remained unmatched. Germline values: CDR1 DFQATT, CDR2 SNEGSKA (reference sequence). This CDR3 spans 15 amino acids. The CDR3, as DNA: TGCAGTGCTGGGGACAGGGGGGTGGCAAACACTGAAGCTTTCTTT. It is translated as CSAGDRGVANTEAFF.

This clonotype was seen repeatedly, ten times or more. This chain connects TRBV20-1 to TRBJ1-1, with D possibly matching TRBD1 (6 bases). Germline V CDR1 and CDR2: DFQATT, SNEGSKA (reference sequence). The CDR3 is made up of 12 amino acids. Trimming removed 6 bases from V and 2 bases from J, with 10 bases in between. The CDR3, as DNA: TGCAGTGCCGTCAGGGGAAACACTGAAGCTTTCTTT. This gives the protein CSAVRGNTEAFF.

This clonotype has at least ten counts. The chain is built from TRBV4-1 and TRBJ2-3, with 9 bases identical to TRBD1. In germline, CDR1 is MGHRA, CDR2 YSYEKL. Trimming cost V 1 base and J 8 bases; bases outside gene matches: 19. This CDR3 is built from 19 residues. CDR3 protein: CASSQGGLTGGPNWGTQYF. CDR3 nucleotide sequence: TGCGCCAGCAGCCAAGGGGGATTAACAGGGGGCCCAAATTGGGGTACGCAGTATTTT.

There are many counts of this clonotype. The chain links TRBV14 to TRBJ2-1; 9 bases map to TRBD2. The V and J ends lost 0 bases and 7 bases, in that order; junction bases with no gene match: 4. Germline CDR1 is SGHDN and CDR2 is FVKESK. The CDR3 spans 15 residues. The CDR3 here is CASSQEASGINEQFF. The CDR3 nucleotides are TGTGCCAGCAGCCAAGAGGCTAGCGGGATAAATGAGCAGTTCTTC.

In its sample, this clonotype was seen many times. The chain carries TRBV14 and TRBJ2-1; 8 bases fit TRBD2. The CDR3 spans 16 residues. CDR1 and CDR2 (germline): SGHDN, FVKESK. Unmatched junction bases numbered 12, after V lost 5 bases and J lost 6 bases. In DNA, the CDR3 is TGTGCCAGCAGCTTCCAGACTCGAGCGGGAGCCAATGAGCAGTTCTTC. Translation: CASSFQTRAGANEQFF.

This clonotype appeared many times. The chain employs TRBV24-1 and TRBJ2-2, with D possibly TRBD1 on 5 matching bases. CDR3 length equals 15 residues. V was pared by 1 base and J by 4 bases, with 9 bases between. The germline V gene encodes CDR1 KGHDR and CDR2 SFDVKD. The CDR3, as DNA: TGTGCCACCAGTGATTTACAGGAGAGCACCGGGGAGCTGTTTTTT. The encoded protein is CATSDLQESTGELFF.

Many counts were recorded for this clonotype. The CDR3 DNA follows: TGTGCCAGCACTCAGGGATTGGGTGAAGCTTTCTTT. Translating gives CASTQGLGEAFF. The chain employs TRBV28 and TRBJ1-1; a possible D gene is TRBD1 (5 bases). The V and J ends lost 7 bases and 7 bases respectively, with 13 bases between them. From germline, CDR1 is MDHEN and CDR2 SYDVKM. The CDR3 loop spans 12 amino acids. Complete variable domain (other parts from reference TRBV28 and TRBJ1-1): DVKVTQSSRYLVKRTGEKVFLECVQDMDHENMFWYRQDPGLGLRLIYFSYDVKMKEKGDIPEGYSVSREKKERFSLILESASTNQTSMYLCASTQGLGEAFFGQGTRLTVV.

This clonotype was observed many times. The rearrangement uses TRBV4-1 and TRBJ2-2; 8 bases fit TRBD1. V was pared by 1 base and J by 6 bases, with 13 bases of the junction left unmatched. The CDR3 spans 18 residues. CDR1 and CDR2 from the germline V gene are MGHRA and YSYEKL. The CDR3 loop is CASSQGAYRGIPSGELFF. In DNA, the CDR3 is TGCGCCAGCAGCCAAGGGGCCTACAGGGGGATCCCATCCGGGGAGCTGTTTTTT.

This clonotype was seen ten or more times. The rearrangement uses TRBV4-1 and TRBJ2-1; TRBD2 matches at 9 bases. V dropped 4 bases and J dropped 4; count of bases not matched to a gene: 5. The CDR3 contains 15 residues. CDR1 MGHRA and CDR2 YSYEKL come from the germline V gene. The CDR3 spells CASSRPSGEYNEQFF. As DNA, the CDR3 is TGCGCCAGCAGCCGACCTAGCGGGGAGTACAATGAGCAGTTCTTC.

Many counts were recorded for this clonotype. The chain has TRBV3-1 and TRBJ2-5; D call uncertain. Per germline, CDR1 LGHDT and CDR2 YNNKEL (reference sequence). The CDR3 runs 13 residues. V was cut by 5 bases and J by 2 bases, with 9 bases left in between. CDR3 nucleotide sequence: TGTGCCAGCAGCGACACAGTTCAAGAGACCCAGTACTTC. It codes for CASSDTVQETQYF.

This clonotype was found many times. This sequence joins TRBV20-1 and TRBJ1-6; 10 bases line up with TRBD1. Per germline, CDR1 DFQATT and CDR2 SNEGSKA (reference sequence). The CDR3 extends over 15 amino acids. V was clipped by 6 bases and J by 4 bases; unmatched bases: 6. CDR3 nucleotides: TGCAGTGCGAAGCCGGGACAGGGGTATAATTCACCCCTCCACTTT. Its translation: CSAKPGQGYNSPLHF.

Ten or more counts support this clonotype. V is TRBV7-2 and J is TRBJ1-5; 7 nucleotides match TRBD1. Germline lookup yields CDR1 SGHTA and CDR2 FQGNSA. The ends lost 1 base at V and 3 bases at J; junction bases unmatched: 3. There are 15 residues in the CDR3. The CDR3 sequence: CASSLVTGANQPQHF. DNA for the CDR3: TGTGCCAGCAGCTTAGTAACAGGGGCCAATCAGCCCCAGCATTTT.

The table lists this clonotype with many counts. CDR3 nucleotide sequence: TGCAGTGCCCAATTCGACCGGACTAGGGAGACCCAGTACTTC. Translation: CSAQFDRTRETQYF. The chain carries TRBV20-1 and TRBJ2-5; the match to TRBD2 covers 7 bases. Germline lookup yields CDR1 DFQATT and CDR2 SNEGSKA (reference sequence). This CDR3 region has 14 residues. J was trimmed by 5 bases and V by 6 bases; bases with no gene match: 12.

This clonotype was counted many times. The chain has TRBV20-1 and TRBJ2-2; D may match TRBD1 or TRBD2 (5 bases each). Germline V gene data show CDR1 as DFQATT and CDR2 as SNEGSKA (reference sequence). Trimming took 6 bases from V and 0 from J, leaving 14 bases between them. This CDR3 is 15 amino acids long. This chain's CDR3 is CSAQLGTANTGELFF. The DNA of the CDR3 is TGCAGTGCCCAGCTTGGGACCGCGAACACCGGGGAGCTGTTTTTT.

This clonotype was detected ten times or more. This chain links TRBV6-5 with TRBJ1-2; D is undetermined. The CDR3 is made up of 13 amino acids. V was cut by 5 bases and J by 4 bases, with 11 bases left in between. Germline loops: CDR1 MNHEY, CDR2 SVGAGI. The CDR3 nucleotides read TGTGCCAGCAGTCCAAGGACTGCCTATGGCTACACCTTC. It encodes CASSPRTAYGYTF.

This clonotype was picked up many times. The chain carries TRBV10-3 and TRBJ1-2; D is undetermined. Germline V gene lookup returns CDR1 ENHRY and CDR2 SYGVKD. The CDR3 has 14 residues. Between the trimmed V and J ends, which lost 3 bases and 4 bases, there was a span of 12 bases. The CDR3 region has the DNA TGTGCCATCAGTGATCACCAGTGGGGCTATGGCTACACCTTC. It translates to CAISDHQWGYGYTF.

This clonotype was detected many times. The gene calls are TRBV9 and TRBJ1-4, with D maybe TRBD1 (5 bases). The germline CDR1 and CDR2 sequences are SGDLS and YYNGEE. Trimming removed 4 bases from V and 2 bases from J, with 12 bases in between. There are 15 residues in the CDR3. For the CDR3, the DNA is TGTGCCAGCAGCCCCCGGGACGGTACTAATGAAAAACTGTTTTTT. Its protein product is CASSPRDGTNEKLFF.

This clonotype was seen ten or more times. J is TRBJ2-2 and V is TRBV14; D might be TRBD1 (5 bases). With 4 bases removed from V and 0 bases from J, the gap between germline ends came to 15 bases. CDR3 length: 17 amino acids. The germline V gene has CDR1 SGHDN and CDR2 FVKESK. CDR3 coding DNA: TGTGCCAGCAGCCGAGAAATAGACAGCGCGAACACCGGGGAGCTGTTTTTT. Translated: CASSREIDSANTGELFF.

This clonotype was detected ten times or more. This chain uses TRBV12-3 or TRBV12-4 with TRBJ2-1; TRBD2 aligns across 8 bases. This CDR3 has 15 residues. The V gene end was trimmed by 6 bases and the J gene end by 3 bases; junction bases not matched to a gene: 7. The CDR3 loop is CASRAGGAFYNEQFF. Here the CDR3 DNA reads TGTGCCAGCAGGGCCGGGGGGGCGTTCTACAATGAGCAGTTCTTC.

The chain uses TRBV9 and TRBJ1-2; 7 nucleotides agree with TRBD1. There are 14 residues in the CDR3. V shed 7 bases, J shed 5 bases, and the junction held 11 bases outside the gene matches. Per the germline V gene, CDR1 is SGDLS and CDR2 is YYNGEE. CDR3 nucleotide sequence: TGTGCCAGCGCAAAAGCGACAGGGTGGTATGGCTACACCTTC. This gives the protein CASAKATGWYGYTF.

This clonotype has a count of ten or more. This sequence joins TRBV20-1 and TRBJ1-5; 8 nucleotides agree with TRBD1. CDR3 size: 14 residues. V lost 3 bases to trimming and J lost 11 bases; unmatched junction nucleotides: 12. Germline lookup yields CDR1 DFQATT and CDR2 SNEGSKA (reference sequence). CDR3 sequence: CSARGWDRTGAQHF. CDR3 in DNA: TGCAGTGCTAGGGGTTGGGACAGGACGGGGGCCCAGCATTTT.

This clonotype appeared many times. The rearrangement uses TRBV7-8 and TRBJ2-4, with 9 bases lining up with TRBD2. Unmatched junction bases numbered 4, after V lost 1 base and J lost 0 bases. The CDR3 totals 17 residues. CDR1 is SGHVS and CDR2 is FQNEAQ in the germline V gene. CDR3 DNA sequence: TGTGCCAGCAGCTTAGGCCTAGCGGGACTAGCCAAAAACATTCAGTACTTC. This gives the protein CASSLGLAGLAKNIQYF.

The table lists this clonotype with many counts. V and J are TRBV6-5 and TRBJ2-3; D remains ambiguous. Germline CDR1 and CDR2: MNHEY and SVGAGI. V dropped 0 bases and J dropped 4 bases, with 5 bases sitting between them. The CDR3 has 13 amino acids. This CDR3 reads CASSYSSPDTQYF. The DNA of the CDR3 is TGTGCCAGCAGTTACTCGTCTCCAGATACGCAGTATTTT.

This clonotype was picked up a small number of times. The V call is TRBV20-1, the J call TRBJ1-1, with D hard to call. The germline V and J ends were trimmed by 0 bases and 4 bases, with 12 bases remaining between them. Germline V gene lookup returns CDR1 DFQATT and CDR2 SNEGSKA (reference sequence). The length of the CDR3 is 14 residues. The CDR3 spells CSARDYRAPTEAFF. The CDR3, as DNA: TGCAGTGCTAGAGATTATAGGGCCCCCACTGAAGCTTTCTTT.

This clonotype has only a few counts. The CDR3: CASSQEGTSGVVEETQYF. CDR3 bases: TGTGCCAGCAGCCAAGAAGGGACTAGCGGGGTAGTAGAAGAGACCCAGTACTTC. The chain links TRBV3-1 to TRBJ2-5, with 13 nucleotides matching TRBD2. The CDR3 consists of 18 residues. CDR1 is LGHDT and CDR2 is YNNKEL in the germline V gene (reference sequence). The ends lost 0 bases at V and 3 bases at J; junction bases unmatched: 7.

This clonotype was detected ten times or more. The chain recombines TRBV27 with TRBJ1-4; D is perhaps TRBD1 (5 bases). The V end lost 6 bases, the J end lost 2 bases, and 7 bases lay between the germline ends. Germline V gene lookup returns CDR1 MNHEY and CDR2 SMNVEV (reference sequence). This CDR3 is 13 amino acids long. CDR3 DNA: TGTGCCAGCAGCCGGGGGACTAATGAAAAACTGTTTTTT. Encoded protein: CASSRGTNEKLFF.

There are many counts of this clonotype. The genes are TRBV7-9 and TRBJ2-1; 14 nucleotides line up with TRBD2. The V segment lost 4 bases and the J segment 9 bases; nucleotides outside the gene matches: 8. The CDR3 loop spans 16 amino acids. Looked up from germline, CDR1 is SEHNR and CDR2 is FQNEAQ (reference sequence). CDR3 bases: TGTGCCAGCAGCTCACCGACTAGCGGGGGGGCCTTTGAGCAGTTCTTC. Protein product: CASSSPTSGGAFEQFF.